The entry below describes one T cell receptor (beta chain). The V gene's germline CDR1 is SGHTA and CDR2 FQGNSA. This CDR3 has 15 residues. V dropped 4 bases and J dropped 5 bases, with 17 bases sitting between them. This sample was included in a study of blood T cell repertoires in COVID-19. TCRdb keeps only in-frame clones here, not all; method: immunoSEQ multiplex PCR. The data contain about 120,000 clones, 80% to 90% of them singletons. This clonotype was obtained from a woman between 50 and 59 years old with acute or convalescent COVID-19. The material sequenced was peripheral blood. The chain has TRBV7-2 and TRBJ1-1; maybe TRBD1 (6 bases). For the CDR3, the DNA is TGTGCCAGCAGCTCTCCGACAGGCGTTAGGACTGAAGCTTTCTTT. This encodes CASSSPTGVRTEAFF.